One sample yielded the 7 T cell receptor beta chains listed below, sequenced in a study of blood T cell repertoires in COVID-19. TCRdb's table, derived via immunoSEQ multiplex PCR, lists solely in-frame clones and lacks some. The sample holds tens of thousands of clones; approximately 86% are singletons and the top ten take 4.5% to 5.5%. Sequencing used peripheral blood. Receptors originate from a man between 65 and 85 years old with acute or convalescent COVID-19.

This CDR3 reads CASSSQGQETQYF. CDR3 DNA: TGTGCCAGCAGCTCACAGGGGCAAGAGACCCAGTACTTC. The chain joins TRBV7-3 to TRBJ2-5; 7 nucleotides line up with TRBD1. The CDR3 spans 13 residues. Germline CDR1 reads SGHTA; CDR2 reads FQGTGA. The trim removed 4 bases at V and 2 bases at J, leaving 1 base unmatched.

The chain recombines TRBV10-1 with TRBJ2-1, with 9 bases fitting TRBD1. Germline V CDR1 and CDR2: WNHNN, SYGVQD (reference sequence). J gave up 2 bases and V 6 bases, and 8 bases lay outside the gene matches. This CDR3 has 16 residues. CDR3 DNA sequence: TGCGCCAGCAGACCGGGACAGGGTGGGACCTACAATGAGCAGTTCTTC. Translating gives CASRPGQGGTYNEQFF.

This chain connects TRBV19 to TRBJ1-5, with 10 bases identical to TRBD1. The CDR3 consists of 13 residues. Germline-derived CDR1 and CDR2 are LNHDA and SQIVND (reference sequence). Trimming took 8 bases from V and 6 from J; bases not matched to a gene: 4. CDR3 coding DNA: TGTGCCAGTGCCGGACAGGGGGGTCAGCCCCAGCATTTT. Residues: CASAGQGGQPQHF. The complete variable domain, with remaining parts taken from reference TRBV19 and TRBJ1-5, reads DGGITQSPKYLFRKEGQNVTLSCEQNLNHDAMYWYRQDPGQGLRLIYYSQIVNDFQKGDIAEGYSVSREKKESFPLTVTSAQKNPTAFYLCASAGQGGQPQHFGDGTRLSIL.

The CDR3 protein is CASSPAQGASNEKLFF. The CDR3 coding sequence is TGTGCCAGCTCACCCGCACAGGGGGCCTCTAATGAAAAACTGTTTTTT. This chain links TRBV18 with TRBJ1-4; 9 bases are shared with TRBD1. Germline CDR1 reads KGHSH; CDR2 reads LQKENI. Trimming cost V 3 bases and J 3 bases; bases outside gene matches: 5. CDR3 length: 16 amino acids.

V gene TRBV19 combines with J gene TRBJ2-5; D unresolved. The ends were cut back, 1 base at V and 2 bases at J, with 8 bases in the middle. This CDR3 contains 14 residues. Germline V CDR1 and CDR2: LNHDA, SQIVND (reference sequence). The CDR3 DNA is TGTGCCAGTAGTATAGCAGGAACTCAAGAGACCCAGTACTTC. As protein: CASSIAGTQETQYF.

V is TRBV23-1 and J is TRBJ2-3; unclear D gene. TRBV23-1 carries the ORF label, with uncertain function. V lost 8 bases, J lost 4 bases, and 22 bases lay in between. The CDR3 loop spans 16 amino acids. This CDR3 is CASSSNGARYPDTQYF. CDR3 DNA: TGCGCCAGCTCTTCAAATGGAGCTAGGTATCCAGATACGCAGTATTTT.

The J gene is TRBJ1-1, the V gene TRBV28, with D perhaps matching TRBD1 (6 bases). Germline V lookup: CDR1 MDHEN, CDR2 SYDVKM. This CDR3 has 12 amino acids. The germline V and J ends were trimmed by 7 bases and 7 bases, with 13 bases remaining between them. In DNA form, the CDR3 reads TGTGCCAGCACGAGTGGACAGATTGAAGCTTTCTTT. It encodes CASTSGQIEAFF.